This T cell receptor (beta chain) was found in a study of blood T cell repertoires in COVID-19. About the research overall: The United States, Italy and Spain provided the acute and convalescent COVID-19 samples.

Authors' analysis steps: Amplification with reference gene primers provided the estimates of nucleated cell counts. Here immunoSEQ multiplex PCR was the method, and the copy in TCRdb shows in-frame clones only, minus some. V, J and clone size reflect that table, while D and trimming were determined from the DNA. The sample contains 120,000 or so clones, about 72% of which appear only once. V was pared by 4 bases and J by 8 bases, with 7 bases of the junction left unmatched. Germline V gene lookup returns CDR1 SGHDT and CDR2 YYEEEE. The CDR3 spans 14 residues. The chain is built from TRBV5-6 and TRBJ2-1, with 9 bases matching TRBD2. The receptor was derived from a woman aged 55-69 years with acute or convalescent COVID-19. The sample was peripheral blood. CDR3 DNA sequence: TGTGCCAGCAGCGTGTGGGGACTAGCATATGAGCAGTTCTTC. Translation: CASSVWGLAYEQFF. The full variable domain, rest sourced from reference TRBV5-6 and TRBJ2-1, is DAGVTQSPTHLIKTRGQQVTLRCSPKSGHDTVSWYQQALGQGPQFIFQYYEEEERQRGNFPDRFSGHQFPNYSSELNVNALLLGDSALYLCASSVWGLAYEQFFGPGTRLTVL.